The clone carrying this T cell receptor beta chain appeared once. The antigen remains undetermined. Profiled with immunoSEQ multiplex PCR; TCRdb holds only in-frame clones, not every one. The table lists roughly 81,000 clones, 88% of them singletons. V was pared by 4 bases and J by 7 bases, with 13 bases between. Germline CDR1 and CDR2: SGHDN and FVKESK. CDR3 length equals 13 residues. This record belongs to a study of T cell responses to AZD1222 COVID-19 vaccine. Study-level points and caveats: Of spike-specific TCRs, nearly half reportedly target regions left unmutated in variants. The breadth and depth of Spike-specific TCRs increased once two AZD1222 doses had been given. The study identified only five to seven AZD1222 recipients as seropositive at baseline. Among the donors, most were white British and more were female, and clonal diversity was possibly underestimated.

This material consisted of peripheral blood, taken on day 0 of AZD1222 vaccination. The gene calls are TRBV14 and TRBJ1-1; D unclear. The receptor's source is an adult in good health. The CDR3, as DNA: TGTGCCAGCAGCCCCGATTATCTCGGTGAAGCTTTCTTT. Its protein is CASSPDYLGEAFF.